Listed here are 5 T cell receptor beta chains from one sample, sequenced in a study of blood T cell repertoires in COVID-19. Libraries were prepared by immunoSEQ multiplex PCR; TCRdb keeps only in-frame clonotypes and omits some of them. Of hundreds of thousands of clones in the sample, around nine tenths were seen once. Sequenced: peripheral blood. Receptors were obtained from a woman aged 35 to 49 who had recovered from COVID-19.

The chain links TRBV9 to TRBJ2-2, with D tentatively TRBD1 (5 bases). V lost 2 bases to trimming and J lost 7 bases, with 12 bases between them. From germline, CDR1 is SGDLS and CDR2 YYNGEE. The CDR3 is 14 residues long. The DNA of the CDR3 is TGTGCCAGCAGCGTCGCAGGGTTATTCGGGGAGCTGTTTTTT. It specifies CASSVAGLFGELFF.

The CDR3 loop is CASSFTGNQPQHF. CDR3 DNA sequence: TGTGCCAGCAGCTTCACGGGTAATCAGCCCCAGCATTTT. The gene calls are TRBV5-6 and TRBJ1-5, with D unclear. The CDR3 covers 13 residues. The germline V gene has CDR1 SGHDT and CDR2 YYEEEE. V lost 2 bases, J lost 4 bases, and 7 bases lay in between.

CDR3 sequence (DNA): TGTGCCAGCAGTGGGACCCGGACAGTAATGAGGGGAAACACCATATATTTT. This sequence encodes CASSGTRTVMRGNTIYF. The chain employs TRBV28 and TRBJ1-3; D is perhaps TRBD1 (6 bases). Trimming removed 5 bases from V and 4 bases from J, with 21 bases in between. The CDR3 length is 17 residues. Germline V gives CDR1 MDHEN, CDR2 SYDVKM.

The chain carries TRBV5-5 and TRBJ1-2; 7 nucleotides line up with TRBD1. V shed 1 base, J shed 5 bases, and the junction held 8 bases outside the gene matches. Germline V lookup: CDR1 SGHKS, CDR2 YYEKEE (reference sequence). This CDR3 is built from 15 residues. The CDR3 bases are TGTGCCAGCAGCTTGCCTCCGGGACAGTCTTATGGCTACACCTTC. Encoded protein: CASSLPPGQSYGYTF.

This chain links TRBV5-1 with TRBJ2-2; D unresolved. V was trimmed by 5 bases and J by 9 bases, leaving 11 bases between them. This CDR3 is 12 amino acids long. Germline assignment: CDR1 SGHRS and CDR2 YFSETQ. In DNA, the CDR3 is TGCGCCAGCAGGGAGTCATCCCGGGAGCTGTTTTTT. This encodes CASRESSRELFF.